The clone carrying this T cell receptor (beta chain) was picked up many times. Its antigen is unknown. Trimming took 8 bases from V and 12 from J, leaving 17 bases between them. The CDR3 covers 13 residues. The germline gives CDR1 SNHLY, CDR2 FYNNEI. The data stem from a study of CD8 T cells in ankylosing spondylitis. Study observations and caveats: Blood from ankylosing spondylitis patients appeared to carry a characteristic roughly eight-variant TCR beta motif.

TCRdb reprocessed the 5' RACE reads via MiXCR and lists one record per CDR3 protein. The sample carries fewer than 400,000 distinct CDR3 sequences, 8% recorded once. The sequencing sample was made of blood, either unsorted or a sorted T cell fraction (not recorded which). The receptor's source is a male donor with ankylosing spondylitis. V is TRBV2 and J is TRBJ1-6, with a weak D call TRBD1 (6 bases). The CDR3: CASAASGVEPLHF. CDR3 DNA sequence: TGTGCCAGCGCGGCGTCAGGGGTCGAACCCCTCCACTTT. The variable domain in full, with the rest retrieved from reference TRBV2 and TRBJ1-6, is EPEVTQTPSHQVTQMGQEVILRCVPISNHLYFYWYRQILGQKVEFLVSFYNNEISEKSEIFDDQFSVERPDGSNFTLKIRSTKLEDSAMYFCASAASGVEPLHFGNGTRLTVT.